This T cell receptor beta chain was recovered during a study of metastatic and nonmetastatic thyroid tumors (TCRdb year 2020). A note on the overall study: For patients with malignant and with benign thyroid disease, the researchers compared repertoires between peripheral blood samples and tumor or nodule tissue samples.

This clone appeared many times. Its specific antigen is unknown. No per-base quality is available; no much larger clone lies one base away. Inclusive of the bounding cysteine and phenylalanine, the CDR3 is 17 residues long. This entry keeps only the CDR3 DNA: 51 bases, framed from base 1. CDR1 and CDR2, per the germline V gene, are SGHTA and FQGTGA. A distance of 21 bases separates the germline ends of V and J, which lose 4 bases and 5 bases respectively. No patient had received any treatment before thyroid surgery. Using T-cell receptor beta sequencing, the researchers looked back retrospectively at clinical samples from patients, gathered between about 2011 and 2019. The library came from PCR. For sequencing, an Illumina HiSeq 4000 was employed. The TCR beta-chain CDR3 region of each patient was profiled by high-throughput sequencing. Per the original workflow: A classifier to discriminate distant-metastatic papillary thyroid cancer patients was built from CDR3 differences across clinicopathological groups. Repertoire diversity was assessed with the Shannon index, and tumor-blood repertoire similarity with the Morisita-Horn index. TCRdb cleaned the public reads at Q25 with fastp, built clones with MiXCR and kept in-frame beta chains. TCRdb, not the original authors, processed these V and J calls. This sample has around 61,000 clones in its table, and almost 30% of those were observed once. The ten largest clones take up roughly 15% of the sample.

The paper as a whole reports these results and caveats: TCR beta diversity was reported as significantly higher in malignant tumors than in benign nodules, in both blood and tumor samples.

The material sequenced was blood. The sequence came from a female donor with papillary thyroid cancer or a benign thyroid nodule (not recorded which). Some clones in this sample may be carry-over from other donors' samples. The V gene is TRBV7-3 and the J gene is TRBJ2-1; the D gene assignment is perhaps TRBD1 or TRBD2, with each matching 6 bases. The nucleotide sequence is TGTGCCAGCAGCTCCCTTTGGGGGCGGGGAGGTGACAATGAGCAGTTCTTC. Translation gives CASSSLWGRGGDNEQFF.